These T cell receptor beta chains were read from a single sample in a study of patients and donors after allogeneic stem cell transplantation. TCRdb called the RT-PCR reads again in MiXCR, with one record for every CDR3 protein. The sample shows hundreds of thousands of distinct CDR3 sequences, around 15% of them seen only once. The sequenced sample consisted of blood, either unsorted or a sorted T cell fraction (not recorded which). These TCRs come from a human donor who was either an allogeneic HSCT recipient or a stem cell or donor lymphocyte infusion donor (not recorded which). It is not recorded whose cells these are; they may come from a transplant donor. The CDR3 runs from the conserved cysteine through the conserved F or W. D genes are given only for firm matches.

D gene,V gene,J gene,CDR3 protein
TRBD2,TRBV11-2,TRBJ2-1,CASSLDPSAGAYNEQFF
.,TRBV4-2,TRBJ2-7,CASSQETGLPYEQYF
.,TRBV5-6,TRBJ2-2,CASSLTPGPNTGELFF
TRBD1,TRBV24-1,TRBJ1-1,CATRDRENTEAFF
.,TRBV5-6,TRBJ2-5,CASSLGQGSQETQYF
.,TRBV5-1,TRBJ2-4,CASSLGDSKNIQYF
.,TRBV9,TRBJ2-1,CASSVEPVDSYNEQFF
.,TRBV23-1,TRBJ1-1,CASSHLRDGWNTEAFF
.,TRBV29-1,TRBJ2-1,CSLAIGGSYNEQFF
.,TRBV5-1,TRBJ2-1,CASSLRPYNEQFF
TRBD1,TRBV11-1,TRBJ2-7,CASRVQGAYEQYF
TRBD2,TRBV6-2/TRBV6-3,TRBJ2-1,CASSRDYRVGNEQFF